This T cell receptor beta chain appears in the sequencing data of a study of blood T cell repertoires in COVID-19. Sequencing was performed with immunoSEQ multiplex PCR; in TCRdb, only in-frame clones are kept and a portion is missing. This sample has more than 150,000 clones; around 91% occur once, and the top ten carry around 14%. The TCR comes from a woman aged 35 to 49 with acute or convalescent COVID-19. Sequenced sample: peripheral blood.

CDR3 amino acids: CASSGQGATEAFF. CDR3 DNA sequence: TGTGCCAGCAGCGGACAGGGGGCCACTGAAGCTTTCTTT. The V and J genes are TRBV9 and TRBJ1-1, with 10 bases matching TRBD1. The CDR3 spans 13 residues. Trimming at V came to 3 bases and at J to 4 bases, leaving 0 bases not matched to a gene. Germline V gene data show CDR1 as SGDLS and CDR2 as YYNGEE.